Listed below are T cell receptor beta chains from one sample, sequenced in a study of shared T cell receptors in the human thymus. TCRdb keeps only in-frame clones here, not all; method: immunoSEQ multiplex PCR. The sample carries hundreds of thousands of clones, more than 75% recorded once. The sample was also linked to a second study, of human thymus T cells.

The sample comprised thymocytes. The receptors here all came from a boy in the first two years of life with a congenital heart defect. Both conserved end residues are part of each CDR3. D genes are given only for firm matches. Clone size is given for some rows only: seen once, a few or many times, or a class if the clone is expanded.

clone_size,j_call,v_call,d_call,cdr3_aa,cdr3_nt
-,TRBJ2-5,TRBV27,TRBD1,CASKVGGYQETQYF,TGTGCCAGCAAGGTAGGGGGCTACCAAGAGACCCAGTACTTC
once,TRBJ2-7,TRBV4-3,-,CASSQDRAGTTEQYF,TGCGCCAGCAGCCAAGATCGGGCGGGGACCACCGAGCAGTACTTC
-,TRBJ2-7,TRBV7-2,TRBD2,CASSPGTSEGEQYF,TGTGCCAGCAGCCCCGGGACTAGCGAGGGCGAGCAGTACTTC
-,TRBJ2-3,TRBV4-3,-,CASSRRPGGTDTQYF,TGCGCCAGCAGCCGAAGGCCAGGGGGCACAGATACGCAGTATTTT
-,TRBJ2-3,TRBV19,-,CASTAEPPTDTQYF,TGTGCCAGTACAGCGGAGCCGCCCACAGATACGCAGTATTTT
-,TRBJ1-2,TRBV19,TRBD1,CASSIALDRGYGYTF,TGTGCCAGTAGTATAGCCCTGGACAGGGGCTATGGCTACACCTTC
-,TRBJ1-2,TRBV19,-,CASSRAGMRGYTF,TGTGCCAGTAGTAGGGCGGGAATGCGAGGCTACACCTTC
-,TRBJ2-3,TRBV4-3,-,CASSPRHTDTQYF,TGCGCCAGCAGCCCCCGACACACAGATACGCAGTATTTT
few,TRBJ2-5,TRBV4-1,-,CASSQAQETQYF,TGCGCCAGCAGCCAGGCTCAGGAGACCCAGTACTTC
-,TRBJ1-2,TRBV27,TRBD1,CASSFSQDRGRGGYTF,TGTGCCAGCAGTTTTTCTCAGGACAGGGGGCGCGGGGGCTACACCTTC
few,TRBJ1-2,TRBV6-1,TRBD1,CASSATGEGYGYTF,TGTGCCAGCAGCGCGACAGGGGAGGGGTATGGCTACACCTTC
-,TRBJ2-7,TRBV28,TRBD2,CASSSDSPGLAGGFHEQYF,TGTGCCAGCAGTTCGGACAGTCCGGGACTAGCGGGAGGTTTCCACGAGCAGTACTTC
-,TRBJ2-5,TRBV7-2,-,CASSLDRVVVKTQYF,TGTGCCAGCAGCTTAGACAGGGTCGTGGTGAAGACCCAGTACTTC
-,TRBJ2-4,TRBV4-1,-,CASSQDSKLAALRIQYF,TGCGCCAGCAGCCAAGATTCGAAGTTGGCGGCGTTAAGGATTCAGTACTTC
-,TRBJ2-1,TRBV27,TRBD2,CASSLNGGRSVYNEQFF,TGTGCCAGCAGTTTAAACGGCGGGAGAAGCGTTTACAATGAGCAGTTCTTC
once,TRBJ1-3,TRBV10-1,TRBD1,CASSEGDRGPYF,TGCGCCAGCAGTGAGGGGGACAGGGGCCCATATTTT
-,TRBJ2-1,TRBV2,-,CASSVPVGIGTPLYEQFF,TGTGCCAGCAGTGTCCCCGTGGGCATAGGGACTCCGTTATATGAGCAGTTCTTC
-,TRBJ2-3,TRBV5-1,TRBD1,CASSLEMGTGLTDTQYF,TGCGCCAGCAGCTTGGAGATGGGGACAGGACTCACAGATACGCAGTATTTT
-,TRBJ1-2,TRBV5-6,TRBD1,CASSPGQGDNYGYTF,TGTGCCAGCAGCCCGGGACAGGGGGACAACTATGGCTACACCTTC
-,TRBJ2-3,TRBV28,-,CASSFRGTDTQYF,TGTGCCAGCAGTTTCAGGGGCACAGATACGCAGTATTTT
-,TRBJ2-1,TRBV5-1,TRBD2,CASSGLAGVTYNEQFF,TGCGCCAGCAGCGGACTAGCGGGAGTGACCTACAATGAGCAGTTCTTC
-,TRBJ1-1,TRBV11-3,-,CASSQGPGAEAFF,TGTGCCAGCAGCCAGGGCCCCGGCGCTGAAGCTTTCTTT
-,TRBJ2-1,TRBV2,TRBD2,CASLWGTSAPNEQFF,TGTGCCAGCCTATGGGGGACTAGCGCGCCCAATGAGCAGTTCTTC
-,TRBJ2-7,TRBV11-2,TRBD1,CASSGTTKGDSASYEQYF,TGTGCCAGCAGCGGAACGACAAAGGGGGACAGCGCCTCCTACGAGCAGTACTTC
few,TRBJ2-3,TRBV10-3,TRBD2,CAISVGLAGTQYF,TGTGCCATCAGTGTAGGTCTAGCGGGTACGCAGTATTTT
-,TRBJ2-1,TRBV7-4,TRBD1,CASRKTGGGEQFF,TGTGCCAGCAGGAAGACAGGGGGAGGTGAGCAGTTCTTC
-,TRBJ2-1,TRBV14,-,CASSQRVRGRSYNEQFF,TGTGCCAGCAGCCAACGTGTGCGGGGCCGTTCCTACAATGAGCAGTTCTTC
-,TRBJ2-1,TRBV7-9,-,CASSFVRPPGNEQFF,TGTGCCAGCAGCTTCGTGCGCCCCCCAGGCAATGAGCAGTTCTTC
-,TRBJ2-7,TRBV4-1,-,CASSLKPAAYRDEQYF,TGCGCCAGCAGCCTTAAGCCGGCGGCGTACCGGGACGAGCAGTACTTC
-,TRBJ1-3,TRBV27,TRBD1,CASSLRGDRGHGNTIYF,TGTGCCAGCAGTTTAAGGGGGGACAGGGGGCATGGAAACACCATATATTTT
-,TRBJ1-1,TRBV25-1,TRBD1,CASSVEIRDRGRTEAFF,TGTGCCAGCAGTGTCGAGATCCGGGACAGGGGGCGAACTGAAGCTTTCTTT
-,TRBJ1-2,TRBV19,TRBD1,CATRDRGQDGYTF,TGTGCCACCCGGGACAGGGGGCAGGATGGCTACACCTTC
-,TRBJ2-3,TRBV14,-,CASSPAASTDTQYF,TGTGCCAGCAGCCCGGCAGCGAGCACAGATACGCAGTATTTT
-,TRBJ2-2,TRBV27,-,CASGSSGELFF,TGTGCCAGTGGGAGTTCCGGGGAGCTGTTTTTT
-,TRBJ1-1,TRBV4-2,-,CASSQDEGGRTEAFF,TGTGCCAGCAGCCAAGATGAAGGGGGACGGACTGAAGCTTTCTTT
-,TRBJ2-1,TRBV7-8,TRBD2,CASSLPTSGKANEQFF,TGTGCCAGCAGCCTCCCGACTAGCGGGAAAGCCAATGAGCAGTTCTTC
-,TRBJ1-2,TRBV27,-,CASRPRGVPYGYTF,TGTGCCAGCAGACCCCGGGGAGTCCCCTATGGCTACACCTTC
-,TRBJ2-7,TRBV6-1,TRBD1,CASSGGGTGTHEQYF,TGTGCCAGCAGTGGTGGCGGGACAGGGACCCACGAGCAGTACTTC
-,TRBJ2-1,TRBV27,TRBD2,CASSFSLAGNEQFF,TGTGCCAGCAGTTTTTCACTAGCGGGGAATGAGCAGTTCTTC
-,TRBJ2-7,TRBV4-1,TRBD2,CASSQEIAGYYEQYF,TGCGCCAGCAGCCAAGAGATAGCGGGATACTACGAGCAGTACTTC
-,TRBJ2-7,TRBV14,-,CASSQGRGSPYEQYF,TGTGCCAGCAGCCAAGGTCGGGGGTCTCCCTACGAGCAGTACTTC
-,TRBJ2-3,TRBV2,TRBD2,CASLRSGSLADTQYF,TGTGCCAGCTTGCGAAGCGGGAGTCTAGCAGATACGCAGTATTTT
-,TRBJ2-7,TRBV13,-,CASSLGTTSYEQYF,TGTGCCAGCAGCTTAGGGACGACTTCCTACGAGCAGTACTTC
-,TRBJ1-4,TRBV11-2,-,CASSGTRGGANEKLFF,TGTGCCAGCAGCGGGACCCGAGGGGGGGCTAATGAAAAACTGTTTTTT
-,TRBJ2-7,TRBV2,-,CASTPGYEQYF,TGTGCCAGCACTCCGGGTTACGAGCAGTACTTC
-,TRBJ2-3,TRBV4-2,-,CASSQMADWQVGDTQYF,TGTGCCAGCAGCCAGATGGCGGACTGGCAGGTAGGGGATACGCAGTATTTT
-,TRBJ1-5,TRBV21-1,-,CASSKLRRTGGQPQHF,TGTGCCAGCAGCAAGTTGAGGAGGACAGGAGGGCAGCCCCAGCATTTT
-,TRBJ2-1,TRBV6-4,-,CASSDSTGGYNEQFF,TGTGCCAGCAGTGACTCGACTGGCGGATACAATGAGCAGTTCTTC
once,TRBJ2-7,TRBV15,TRBD2,CATSRSGSGAYEQYF,TGTGCCACCAGCCGAAGCGGGAGTGGCGCCTACGAGCAGTACTTC
-,TRBJ2-7,TRBV5-6,TRBD1,CASSVNPGTGAYEQYF,TGTGCCAGCAGCGTCAACCCCGGGACAGGGGCCTACGAGCAGTACTTC